One and the same sample provided the 12 T cell receptor beta chains below, sequenced in a study of T-cell memory formation after mild COVID-19. TCRdb re-called the 5' RACE reads through MiXCR, storing one row per CDR3 protein. The data show 350,000 to 450,000 distinct CDR3 sequences, 25% to 30% seen once. Material for sequencing was PBMCs or a T cell subset sorted from them (not recorded which). Source of these receptors: an adult woman who had mild COVID-19 (a few samples of this study predate the infection). Cell type and time point are not known.

This clonotype was seen only a few times. The V gene is TRBV7-8, the J gene TRBJ2-1; 14 bases map to TRBD2. The CDR3 covers 19 residues. CDR1 and CDR2 from the germline V gene are SGHVS and FQNEAQ. With 6 bases clipped from V and 1 base from J, the junction kept 11 bases outside the gene matches. DNA for the CDR3: TGTGCCAGCAGTAACCGTGGGACTAGCGGGAGTAATTCCTACAATGAGCAGTTCTTC. Its protein product is CASSNRGTSGSNSYNEQFF.

The V gene is TRBV18, the J gene TRBJ2-7; no firm D call. V was pared by 3 bases and J by 2 bases, with 14 bases between. This CDR3 contains 15 residues. CDR1 KGHSH and CDR2 LQKENI come from the germline V gene. The CDR3 DNA follows: TGTGCCAGCTCACCCCCTAGGACCTTCGCCTACGAGCAGTACTTC. Translated, it gives CASSPPRTFAYEQYF.

This chain joins TRBV7-6 and TRBJ1-4, with D unclear. Trimming cost V 2 bases and J 0 bases, with 7 bases left between them. The germline V gene has CDR1 SGHVS and CDR2 FNYEAQ. This CDR3 is built from 15 residues. CDR3 residues: CASSLQDSTNEKLFF. The DNA of the CDR3 is TGTGCCAGCAGCTTACAGGACTCAACTAATGAAAAACTGTTTTTT.

Ten or more counts support this clonotype. The V gene is TRBV5-1, the J gene TRBJ2-5, with 10 bases aligning to TRBD2. J was trimmed by 3 bases and V by 4 bases; bases with no gene match: 9. Germline V gives CDR1 SGHRS, CDR2 YFSETQ. The CDR3 length is 16 residues. CDR3 loop: CASSTPGTSEKETQYF. DNA for the CDR3: TGCGCCAGCAGCACACCCGGGACTAGCGAAAAAGAGACCCAGTACTTC.

This sequence joins TRBV5-1 and TRBJ2-1; 9 nucleotides match TRBD2. The CDR3 is 17 amino acids. V dropped 1 base and J dropped 6; count of bases not matched to a gene: 11. Germline assignment: CDR1 SGHRS and CDR2 YFSETQ. In DNA form, the CDR3 reads TGCGCCAGCAGCTTGTTGGTCCGAGCGGGGGGCCCCAATGAGCAGTTCTTC. Translated, it gives CASSLLVRAGGPNEQFF.

The chain uses TRBV18 and TRBJ1-2, with D perhaps matching TRBD1 (5 bases). This CDR3 comprises 13 residues. The germline CDR1 and CDR2 sequences are KGHSH and LQKENI. V lost 2 bases to trimming and J lost 4 bases, with 8 bases between them. This CDR3 reads CASSPIDSYGYTF. In nucleotides, the CDR3 is TGTGCCAGCTCACCAATTGACAGCTATGGCTACACCTTC.

The V call is TRBV21-1, the J call TRBJ2-1; TRBD1 reflects the table's D call only, with no check against the DNA. TRBV21-1 is designated a pseudogene. The CDR3 is made up of 14 amino acids. The CDR3 here is CASSNRQGAHEQFF. DNA for the CDR3: TGTGCCAGCAGCAACCGACAGGGGGCCCATGAGCAGTTCTTC.

The chain combines TRBV20-1 with TRBJ1-2; D gene ambiguous. The V gene's germline CDR1 is DFQATT and CDR2 SNEGSKA (reference sequence). V was shortened by 5 bases and J by 8 bases, with 12 bases between the two germline ends. The CDR3 has 11 residues. The CDR3 reads CSALPRSGYTF. CDR3 DNA sequence: TGCAGTGCTCTGCCTCGGAGCGGCTACACCTTC.

The table lists this clonotype with a few counts. The chain carries TRBV10-3 and TRBJ1-1; possibly TRBD1 for D (5 bases). Trimming took off 3 bases at V and 4 bases at J, with 9 bases between the two ends. Germline CDR1 and CDR2: ENHRY and SYGVKD. The CDR3 length is 13 residues. CDR3 DNA: TGTGCCATCAGTGATATGGGGGGCACTGAAGCTTTCTTT. Its translation: CAISDMGGTEAFF.

In its sample, this clonotype was seen a few times. The J gene is TRBJ2-7, the V gene TRBV29-1; D is perhaps TRBD1 (5 bases). From germline, CDR1 is SQVTM and CDR2 ANQGSEA. The CDR3 is made up of 16 amino acids. CDR3 nucleotide sequence: TGCACCCTTGGGGCTGAAACGAGGTACGTGGAGTACGAGCAGTACTTC. Amino acids: CTLGAETRYVEYEQYF.

The gene calls are TRBV7-2 and TRBJ2-7, with 12 bases aligning to TRBD2. Unmatched junction bases numbered 11, after V lost 5 bases and J lost 6 bases. CDR1 and CDR2 from the germline V gene are SGHTA and FQGNSA. There are 16 residues in the CDR3. In DNA form, the CDR3 reads TGTGCCAGCAGCACAACTAGCGGGAGGTTGCGCTTCGAGCAGTACTTC. Translating it yields CASSTTSGRLRFEQYF.

This chain links TRBV12-3 or TRBV12-4 with TRBJ1-1, with a possible D match to TRBD1 (6 bases). The CDR3 has 14 residues. V was clipped by 3 bases and J by 1 base, with 9 bases between them. In DNA, the CDR3 is TGTGCCAGCAGTTTGCAGGGGCCGAACACTGAAGCTTTCTTT. Translating gives CASSLQGPNTEAFF.